A single sample is the source of the 29 T cell receptor beta chains below, sequenced in a study of molecular identifiers for immune sequencing clone quantification. TCRdb used MiXCR to reprocess the PCR reads, holding one entry per CDR3 protein. The table lists about 640,000 distinct CDR3 sequences, nearly 20% of them singletons. The specimen sequenced was naive CD8+ T cells from blood, with Jurkat cell RNA spiked in. Subset of the sample: FACS-sorted CD8+CD4-CCR7+CD45RA+ naive T cells. These receptors were collected from a human donor in good health. Some libraries in this study had Jurkat cell RNA spiked in.

This clonotype was detected ten times or more. CDR3 sequence: CASGDGLQETQYF. The CDR3 nucleotides are TGTGCCAGCGGGGACGGATTGCAAGAGACCCAGTACTTC. The chain links TRBV27 to TRBJ2-5; D tentatively fits TRBD1 or TRBD2 (5 bases each). Germline lookup yields CDR1 MNHEY and CDR2 SMNVEV (reference sequence). This CDR3 is 13 amino acids long. V was shortened by 8 bases and J by 2 bases, with 12 bases between the two germline ends.

The sample holds a few counts of this clonotype. The V and J genes are TRBV27 and TRBJ2-5; D is unclear. This CDR3 comprises 13 residues. Germline V gene lookup returns CDR1 MNHEY and CDR2 SMNVEV (reference sequence). Trimming cost V 3 bases and J 5 bases, with 10 bases left between them. The CDR3 nucleotides read TGTGCCAGCAGTTTGGTGGCTACGGAGACCCAGTACTTC. This sequence encodes CASSLVATETQYF.

This chain links TRBV11-2 with TRBJ2-7; 11 bases agree with TRBD2. The germline CDR1 and CDR2 sequences are SGHAT and FQNNGV. This CDR3 has 16 amino acids. Losses at the gene ends were 4 bases for V and 7 bases for J; bases not matched to a gene: 12. CDR3 protein: CASSSNLLAGASEQYF. In nucleotides, the CDR3 is TGTGCCAGCAGCTCCAATTTACTAGCGGGAGCGAGTGAGCAGTACTTC.

The rearrangement uses TRBV12-3 or TRBV12-4 and TRBJ2-2; TRBD1 might be the D (6 bases). This CDR3 region has 16 residues. Trimming removed 4 bases from V and 0 bases from J, with 12 bases in between. The CDR3 sequence is CASSWARGSNTGELFF. The CDR3 DNA follows: TGTGCCAGCAGTTGGGCTAGGGGGTCGAACACCGGGGAGCTGTTTTTT.

Regarding this clonotype: A junction end diverges from the germline sequence, so it may reflect a read error. The chain combines TRBV20-1 with TRBJ2-7, with TRBD2 matching over 7 bases. The CDR3 extends over 14 amino acids. The germline V gene encodes CDR1 DFQATT and CDR2 SNEGSKA (reference sequence). CDR3 loop: CSARDPSGVYGQYF. Written as DNA, the CDR3 is TGCAGTGCTAGGGACCCGAGCGGGGTATACGGGCAGTACTTC.

This clonotype was counted ten times or more. CDR3 in amino acids: CAWSVTVNTEAFF. The CDR3 region has the DNA TGTGCCTGGAGTGTAACAGTAAACACTGAAGCTTTCTTT. The chain recombines TRBV30 with TRBJ1-1; no reliable D call. Germline CDR1 GTSNPN, CDR2 SVGIG (reference sequence). V dropped 0 bases and J dropped 2 bases, with 7 bases sitting between them. This CDR3 has 13 amino acids.

The sample holds a few counts of this clonotype. One end of the junction does not line up with germline, which may come from a read error. The gene calls are TRBV5-6 and TRBJ2-7, with 9 bases identical to TRBD1. CDR1 is SGHDT, CDR2 YYEEEE, per germline. The CDR3 extends over 13 amino acids. CDR3: CASSLGQGVNMDF. The CDR3 DNA follows: TGTGCCAGCAGTTTGGGACAGGGTGTTAACATGGACTTC.

Note on this clonotype: This clone may be a read error of a much larger clone one base away. The chain uses TRBV27 and TRBJ2-7; tentatively, D is TRBD1 (6 bases). Germline V CDR1 and CDR2: MNHEY, SMNVEV (reference sequence). This CDR3 is built from 15 residues. The DNA of the CDR3 is TGTGCCAGCAGTTTATCGGCAGGGGCGACCTACGAGCGGTACTTC. Protein: CASSLSAGATYERYF.

At least ten counts were recorded for this clonotype. The chain links TRBV2 to TRBJ2-5, with D tentatively TRBD1 or TRBD2 (6 bases each). The V and J ends lost 1 base and 1 base respectively, with 13 bases between them. CDR1 is SNHLY and CDR2 is FYNNEI in the germline V gene. This CDR3 spans 16 amino acids. The CDR3 spells CASSEGSGALQETQYF. The CDR3, as DNA: TGTGCCAGCAGTGAAGGTTCGGGGGCGCTCCAAGAGACCCAGTACTTC.

This clonotype was recorded many times. The V and J genes are TRBV4-3 and TRBJ2-1, with no clear D. The germline V gene has CDR1 LGHNA and CDR2 YSLEER. V was trimmed by 1 base and J by 9 bases, leaving 16 bases between them. The CDR3 has 15 residues. The DNA for the CDR3 is TGCGCCAGCAGCCAAGTATGGCTAGTTAACCCTGAGCAGTTCTTC. It translates to CASSQVWLVNPEQFF.

To note about this clonotype: The germline gene is not matched at one end of the junction; a read error may be the cause. J is TRBJ2-3 and V is TRBV5-3, with a possible D match to TRBD1 (6 bases). TRBV5-3 is classed as an ORF, of uncertain function. The CDR3 is 15 residues long. CDR3 DNA sequence: TGTGCCAGCAGCTCAGGGGCCATTCCCACAGATACGCAGTATTTT. Its protein is CASSSGAIPTDTQYF.

Points on this clonotype: A junction end diverges from the germline sequence, so it may reflect a read error. The chain joins TRBV5-3 to TRBJ2-7, with no clear D. TRBV5-3 has ORF status, its function being uncertain. The CDR3 extends over 12 amino acids. This CDR3 is CASSLSDAEQYF. The CDR3 DNA is TGTGCCAGCAGCTTGAGCGATGCCGAGCAGTACTTC.

This chain connects TRBV6-6 to TRBJ2-5, with 12 bases matching TRBD1. With V trimmed by 2 bases and J by 5 bases, 9 bases remained unmatched. The CDR3 is 17 residues long. CDR1 and CDR2 from the germline V gene are MNHNY and SVGAGI (reference sequence). DNA for the CDR3: TGTGCCAGCAGTTACCCTTGGGGGGACAGGGGGCAGGAGACCCAGTACTTC. Translated: CASSYPWGDRGQETQYF.

This clonotype has a count of ten or more. CDR3 in DNA: TGTGCCTGGAGTGGCGGGAGCTCCTACGAGCAGTACTTC. Protein: CAWSGGSSYEQYF. V is TRBV30 and J is TRBJ2-7; 7 nucleotides line up with TRBD2. The CDR3 is 13 amino acids. After removal of 1 base from V and 0 bases from J, the junction contained 0 bases not matched to a gene. CDR1 is GTSNPN and CDR2 is SVGIG in the germline V gene (reference sequence).

This clonotype was observed many times. The V and J genes are TRBV6-2 or TRBV6-3 and TRBJ2-5; no firm D call. The CDR3 runs 13 residues. The germline V gene encodes CDR1 MNHEY and CDR2 SVGEGT. Trimming pared 2 bases from V and 3 bases from J, leaving 7 bases between. The CDR3 DNA sequence: TGTGCCAGCAGTTACGACAACAAAGAGACCCAGTACTTC. Encoded protein: CASSYDNKETQYF.

The chain links TRBV7-9 to TRBJ1-2, with 12 bases aligning to TRBD1. The CDR3 has 17 amino acids. Unmatched junction bases numbered 15, after V lost 6 bases and J lost 7 bases. Germline CDR1 SEHNR, CDR2 FQNEAQ (reference sequence). The CDR3 DNA reads TGTGCCAGCAGGAACCCGGGACAGGGGGCTGTAGAGGGTGGCTACACCTTC. Encoded protein: CASRNPGQGAVEGGYTF.

This clonotype showed up many times. The chain combines TRBV12-3 or TRBV12-4 with TRBJ2-7, with a possible D match to TRBD2 (7 bases). This CDR3 is built from 18 residues. V was cut by 6 bases and J by 2 bases, with 26 bases left in between. CDR3 amino acids: CASSLKWRGTTRTYEQYF. The CDR3 nucleotides read TGTGCCAGCAGCTTAAAGTGGCGGGGGACAACGAGGACCTACGAGCAGTACTTC.

This clonotype was observed a few times. A clone one base away is much larger, so this may be a read error. The rearrangement links TRBV27 to TRBJ1-5; the D gene is possibly TRBD1 (6 bases). Germline-derived CDR1 and CDR2 are MNHEY and SMNVEV (reference sequence). The CDR3 has 14 amino acids. Trimming stripped 1 base from V and 6 bases from J, with 10 bases between. CDR3 loop: CASSLFRGSQPQHF. The CDR3 region has the DNA TGTGCCAGCAGTTTATTCAGGGGTAGTCAGCCCCAGCATTTT.

At least ten counts were recorded for this clonotype. The J gene is TRBJ2-1, the V gene TRBV5-6; D is unclear. V was cut by 2 bases and J by 6 bases, with 12 bases left in between. CDR3 size: 14 residues. Germline-derived CDR1 and CDR2 are SGHDT and YYEEEE. The CDR3 protein is CASSFAQLSNEQFF. The CDR3 DNA is TGTGCCAGCAGCTTCGCTCAGCTCTCCAATGAGCAGTTCTTC.

This clonotype was counted ten times or more. The chain combines TRBV20-1 with TRBJ2-3; 7 positions match TRBD1. J lost 5 bases, V lost 3 bases, and 11 bases had no gene match. Per the germline V gene, CDR1 is DFQATT and CDR2 is SNEGSKA (reference sequence). The CDR3 is 15 residues long. CDR3 region: CSASRDRQGGDTQYF. CDR3 bases: TGCAGTGCTAGTCGGGACAGACAGGGTGGAGATACGCAGTATTTT.

This clonotype was counted at least ten times. The gene calls are TRBV27 and TRBJ2-7, with D uncertain. The CDR3 consists of 15 residues. With 1 base removed from V and 5 bases from J, the gap between germline ends came to 15 bases. Germline V lookup: CDR1 MNHEY, CDR2 SMNVEV (reference sequence). CDR3: CASSLLAEGSNEQYF. DNA for the CDR3: TGTGCCAGCAGTTTATTGGCGGAAGGGTCGAACGAGCAGTACTTC.

Comment on this clonotype: Given a much more abundant clone one base away, this may be a read error. The V gene is TRBV6-2 or TRBV6-3, the J gene TRBJ2-3, with D perhaps TRBD2 (5 bases). This CDR3 is 13 amino acids long. From germline, CDR1 is MNHEY and CDR2 SVGEGT. As DNA, the CDR3 is TGTTCCAGCAGTTCGAGGGAACGAGATACGCAGTATTTT. Translating it yields CSSSSRERDTQYF.

There are many counts of this clonotype. The J gene is TRBJ2-7, the V gene TRBV5-1; the D gene is possibly TRBD2 (5 bases). Germline lookup yields CDR1 SGHRS and CDR2 YFSETQ. The V gene lost 0 bases and the J gene lost 2 bases, with 9 bases spanning the gap. This CDR3 is 14 amino acids long. This chain's CDR3 is CASSLAFSAYEQYF. The CDR3 coding sequence is TGCGCCAGCAGCTTGGCCTTTAGCGCCTACGAGCAGTACTTC.

The table lists this clonotype with many counts. The chain has TRBV10-3 and TRBJ2-7; TRBD1 aligns across 10 bases. Germline-derived CDR1 and CDR2 are ENHRY and SYGVKD. Germline trimming cut 6 bases from V and 5 bases from J; bases unmatched to any gene: 1. This CDR3 spans 12 amino acids. DNA of the CDR3: TGTGCCATCAGCGGGACAGGGGACGAGCAGTACTTC. Translated: CAISGTGDEQYF.

In its sample, this clonotype was seen many times. This chain joins TRBV29-1 and TRBJ2-2; D may be TRBD2 (6 bases). Trimming shortened V by 6 bases and J by 7 bases, and 18 bases separated the two germline ends. Per germline, CDR1 SQVTM and CDR2 ANQGSEA. This CDR3 contains 14 residues. CDR3 sequence: CSVVPGEPSGELFF. CDR3 in DNA: TGCAGCGTCGTGCCGGGGGAACCAAGCGGGGAGCTGTTTTTT.

The rearrangement uses TRBV12-3 or TRBV12-4 and TRBJ2-1; D is ambiguous. V was clipped by 5 bases and J by 8 bases, with 10 bases between them. The CDR3 has 12 amino acids. Written as DNA, the CDR3 is TGTGCCAGCAGTCCAGACGAGGATGAGCAGTTCTTC. It codes for CASSPDEDEQFF.

This clonotype was picked up many times. The genes are TRBV12-3 or TRBV12-4 and TRBJ2-5; a possible D gene is TRBD1 (7 bases). The ends were cut back, 8 bases at V and 3 bases at J, with 16 bases in the middle. This CDR3 has 14 amino acids. The DNA of the CDR3 is TGTGCCAGCTGTTCAGGGGGGCGGAAAGAGACCCAGTACTTC. Residues: CASCSGGRKETQYF.

This clonotype came up many times. V gene TRBV2 combines with J gene TRBJ1-1; 10 positions match TRBD1. This CDR3 contains 14 residues. The J segment lost 0 bases and the V segment lost 7 bases, leaving 2 bases of the junction unmatched. Germline V gives CDR1 SNHLY, CDR2 FYNNEI. CDR3 coding DNA: TGTGCCAGCAATGACAGGGGGCTGAACACTGAAGCTTTCTTT. Amino acids: CASNDRGLNTEAFF. Looking up the rest from reference TRBV2 and TRBJ1-1 gives the full variable domain: EPEVTQTPSHQVTQMGQEVILRCVPISNHLYFYWYRQILGQKVEFLVSFYNNEISEKSEIFDDQFSVERPDGSNFTLKIRSTKLEDSAMYFCASNDRGLNTEAFFGQGTRLTVV.

For the CDR3, the DNA is TGTGCCAGCAGCGGGGGGACAGGGATCGGTGAAGCTTTCTTT. This translates into CASSGGTGIGEAFF. The chain employs TRBV5-6 and TRBJ1-1, with 9 bases that match TRBD1. The CDR3 is made up of 14 amino acids. Germline V gene sequence: CDR1 SGHDT, CDR2 YYEEEE. V lost 4 bases, J lost 7 bases, and 8 bases stayed unmatched.